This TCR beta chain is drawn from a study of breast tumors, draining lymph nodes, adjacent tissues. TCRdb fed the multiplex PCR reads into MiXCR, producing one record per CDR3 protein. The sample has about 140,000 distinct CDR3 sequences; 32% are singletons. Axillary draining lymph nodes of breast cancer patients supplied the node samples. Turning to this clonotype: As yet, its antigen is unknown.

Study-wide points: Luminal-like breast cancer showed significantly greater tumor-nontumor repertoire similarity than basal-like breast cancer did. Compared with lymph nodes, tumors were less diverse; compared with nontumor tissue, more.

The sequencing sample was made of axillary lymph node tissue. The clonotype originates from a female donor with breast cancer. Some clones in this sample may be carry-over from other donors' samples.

CDR3 DNA sequence: TGTGCCTGGAGTGTAGATATGGACACTGAAGCTTTCTTT. As protein: CAWSVDMDTEAFF. V is TRBV30 and J is TRBJ1-1; D is undetermined. The germline V gene encodes CDR1 GTSNPN and CDR2 SVGIG (reference sequence). Between the trimmed V and J ends, which lost 0 bases and 3 bases, there was a span of 8 bases. This CDR3 region has 13 residues.